This entry lists 13 T cell receptor beta chains sequenced from one sample in a study of blood T cell repertoires in COVID-19. The assay was immunoSEQ multiplex PCR, and TCRdb's table has in-frame clones only and misses some. The sample includes about 68,000 clones, roughly 84% of them seen just once. The source material was peripheral blood. The receptors derive from a middle-aged man with acute or convalescent COVID-19.

This rearrangement joins TRBV6-6 to TRBJ2-6; D is undetermined. The CDR3 runs to 11 residues. The germline V gene encodes CDR1 MNHNY and CDR2 SVGAGI (reference sequence). V lost 9 bases, J lost 2 bases, and 2 bases lay in between. CDR3 DNA: TGTGCCAGTACTGGGGCCAACGTCCTGACTTTC. Translation gives CASTGANVLTF.

The chain employs TRBV5-6 and TRBJ2-1, with a possible D match to TRBD2 (5 bases). The CDR3 extends over 13 amino acids. Germline V gene lookup returns CDR1 SGHDT and CDR2 YYEEEE. Trimming cost V 3 bases and J 4 bases, with 8 bases left between them. The CDR3 reads CASSSPGYNEQFF. DNA of the CDR3: TGTGCCAGCAGCTCACCGGGGTACAATGAGCAGTTCTTC.

This chain links TRBV6-5 with TRBJ2-7; the D gene is possibly TRBD2 (5 bases). Trimming removed 0 bases from V and 3 bases from J, with 12 bases in between. CDR1 is MNHEY and CDR2 is SVGAGI in the germline V gene. The CDR3 has 15 amino acids. The CDR3: CASSYSGAGGYEQYF. CDR3 nucleotide sequence: TGTGCCAGCAGTTACTCTGGCGCTGGAGGCTACGAGCAGTACTTC.

The chain joins TRBV6-5 to TRBJ1-6; D is unclear. Trimming stripped 6 bases from V and 0 bases from J, with 3 bases between. Germline CDR1 is MNHEY and CDR2 is SVGAGI. The CDR3 is 13 residues long. The CDR3 here is CASSSSYNSPLHF. CDR3 DNA sequence: TGTGCCAGCAGCAGCTCCTATAATTCACCCCTCCACTTT.

The chain has TRBV6-5 and TRBJ1-1; D ambiguous. V was shortened by 7 bases and J by 0 bases, with 12 bases between the two germline ends. CDR1 and CDR2 from the germline V gene are MNHEY and SVGAGI. CDR3 size: 14 residues. This chain's CDR3 is CASTAGIMNTEAFF. The CDR3 nucleotides are TGTGCCAGCACGGCAGGTATAATGAACACTGAAGCTTTCTTT.

The chain links TRBV4-1 to TRBJ2-3; 9 bases agree with TRBD1. Trimming at V came to 0 bases and at J to 4 bases, leaving 5 bases not matched to a gene. Germline lookup yields CDR1 MGHRA and CDR2 YSYEKL. The CDR3 runs 16 residues. The CDR3 nucleotides are TGCGCCAGCAGCCAAGAGGAACAGGGGGCCGCAGATACGCAGTATTTT. Amino acid sequence: CASSQEEQGAADTQYF.

The chain is built from TRBV29-1 and TRBJ2-1; a possible D gene is TRBD1 (5 bases). CDR3 size: 13 residues. Germline CDR1 and CDR2: SQVTM and ANQGSEA. V was cut by 3 bases and J by 4 bases, with 10 bases left in between. CDR3 coding DNA: TGCAGCGTTGAGGCAGGGCAATACAATGAGCAGTTCTTC. Amino acids: CSVEAGQYNEQFF.

The chain has TRBV5-4 and TRBJ1-4, with D possibly matching TRBD1 (5 bases). Germline V gene data show CDR1 as SGHNT and CDR2 as YYREEE (reference sequence). V was trimmed by 0 bases and J by 8 bases, leaving 11 bases between them. CDR3 length: 14 residues. CDR3 residues: CASSLAGGREKLFF. The CDR3 DNA follows: TGTGCCAGCAGCTTGGCCGGGGGGAGGGAAAAACTGTTTTTT.

The chain uses TRBV25-1 and TRBJ2-2; no reliable D call. Looked up from germline, CDR1 is MGHDK and CDR2 is SYGVNS. Deletions cut 1 base from V and 3 bases from J, with 3 bases between. This CDR3 has 13 amino acids. CDR3 in amino acids: CASSESYTGELFF. For the CDR3, the DNA is TGTGCCAGCAGTGAATCGTACACCGGGGAGCTGTTTTTT. Filled out from reference TRBV25-1 and TRBJ2-2, the complete variable domain reads EADIYQTPRYLVIGTGKKITLECSQTMGHDKMYWYQQDPGMELHLIHYSYGVNSTEKGDLSSESTVSRIRTEHFPLTLESARPSHTSQYLCASSESYTGELFFGEGSRLTVL.

With regard to this clone: Additional DNA sequences in this sample encode the identical CDR3. The CDR3 sequence is CASSPFSGSGANVLTF. CDR3 sequence (DNA): TGTGCCAGCTCACCATTTTCGGGGTCTGGGGCCAACGTCCTGACTTTC. The V call is TRBV18, the J call TRBJ2-6; D is perhaps TRBD2 (5 bases). The ends were cut back, 2 bases at V and 1 base at J, with 9 bases in the middle. The CDR3 extends over 16 amino acids. Germline values: CDR1 KGHSH, CDR2 LQKENI.

This clone was counted a single time. CDR3 DNA: TGTGCCAGCAGTTTAGGTAGTTCCTACGAGCAGTACTTC. Its protein is CASSLGSSYEQYF. The chain carries TRBV12-3 or TRBV12-4 and TRBJ2-7, with D unresolved. The V end lost 1 base, the J end lost 1 base, and 5 bases lay between the germline ends. The CDR3 consists of 13 residues.

CDR3 in amino acids: CASSSGSNYGYTF. The CDR3 nucleotides read TGTGCCAGCAGCTCCGGTTCTAACTATGGCTACACCTTC. V is TRBV7-9 and J is TRBJ1-2, with no clear D. V was cut by 4 bases and J by 0 bases, with 6 bases left in between. The CDR3 contains 13 residues. Germline V gives CDR1 SEHNR, CDR2 FQNEAQ (reference sequence). Together with reference TRBV7-9 and TRBJ1-2, the CDR3 gives the full variable domain: DTGVSQNPRHKITKRGQNVTFRCDPISEHNRLYWYRQTLGQGPEFLTYFQNEAQLEKSRLLSDRFSAERPKGSFSTLEIQRTEQGDSAMYLCASSSGSNYGYTFGSGTRLTVV.

The V gene is TRBV5-8, the J gene TRBJ1-2, with D possibly matching TRBD1 (5 bases). V lost 4 bases, J lost 8 bases, and 9 bases lay in between. Germline CDR1 SGHTS, CDR2 YDEGEE. CDR3 length: 11 amino acids. DNA for the CDR3: TGTGCCAGCAGCCCGGGGGGGGGCTACACCTTC. This codes for CASSPGGGYTF.